This T cell receptor beta chain came from a study of blood T cells in healthy people across ages. Germline CDR1 reads SNHLY; CDR2 reads FYNNEI. This CDR3 is 14 amino acids long. Trimming left V 4 bases short and J 3 bases short, with 12 bases between. General study findings and limits: In these data, TCR beta diversity tracked strongly with naive T cell percentage. With age, beta diversity per million T cells declined roughly linearly, significantly by 30 to 40.

On this clonotype itself: What it binds is not known.

The second PCR ran roughly 7 to 11 cycles with a sample-barcoded 5' primer and J-beta primers. Researchers report that each sample yielded at least 2.5 million CDR3-containing paired-end reads. TCRdb called the 5' RACE reads again in MiXCR, with one record for every CDR3 protein. The table has roughly 680,000 distinct CDR3 sequences, roughly 21% seen once. The sample consisted of blood. This rearrangement joins TRBV2 to TRBJ1-1; no reliable D call. This TCR derives from a man aged 70 or older in good health. CDR3 nucleotides: TGTGCCAGCAGTGCTAACCCAATGTACACTGAAGCTTTCTTT. Encoded protein: CASSANPMYTEAFF.